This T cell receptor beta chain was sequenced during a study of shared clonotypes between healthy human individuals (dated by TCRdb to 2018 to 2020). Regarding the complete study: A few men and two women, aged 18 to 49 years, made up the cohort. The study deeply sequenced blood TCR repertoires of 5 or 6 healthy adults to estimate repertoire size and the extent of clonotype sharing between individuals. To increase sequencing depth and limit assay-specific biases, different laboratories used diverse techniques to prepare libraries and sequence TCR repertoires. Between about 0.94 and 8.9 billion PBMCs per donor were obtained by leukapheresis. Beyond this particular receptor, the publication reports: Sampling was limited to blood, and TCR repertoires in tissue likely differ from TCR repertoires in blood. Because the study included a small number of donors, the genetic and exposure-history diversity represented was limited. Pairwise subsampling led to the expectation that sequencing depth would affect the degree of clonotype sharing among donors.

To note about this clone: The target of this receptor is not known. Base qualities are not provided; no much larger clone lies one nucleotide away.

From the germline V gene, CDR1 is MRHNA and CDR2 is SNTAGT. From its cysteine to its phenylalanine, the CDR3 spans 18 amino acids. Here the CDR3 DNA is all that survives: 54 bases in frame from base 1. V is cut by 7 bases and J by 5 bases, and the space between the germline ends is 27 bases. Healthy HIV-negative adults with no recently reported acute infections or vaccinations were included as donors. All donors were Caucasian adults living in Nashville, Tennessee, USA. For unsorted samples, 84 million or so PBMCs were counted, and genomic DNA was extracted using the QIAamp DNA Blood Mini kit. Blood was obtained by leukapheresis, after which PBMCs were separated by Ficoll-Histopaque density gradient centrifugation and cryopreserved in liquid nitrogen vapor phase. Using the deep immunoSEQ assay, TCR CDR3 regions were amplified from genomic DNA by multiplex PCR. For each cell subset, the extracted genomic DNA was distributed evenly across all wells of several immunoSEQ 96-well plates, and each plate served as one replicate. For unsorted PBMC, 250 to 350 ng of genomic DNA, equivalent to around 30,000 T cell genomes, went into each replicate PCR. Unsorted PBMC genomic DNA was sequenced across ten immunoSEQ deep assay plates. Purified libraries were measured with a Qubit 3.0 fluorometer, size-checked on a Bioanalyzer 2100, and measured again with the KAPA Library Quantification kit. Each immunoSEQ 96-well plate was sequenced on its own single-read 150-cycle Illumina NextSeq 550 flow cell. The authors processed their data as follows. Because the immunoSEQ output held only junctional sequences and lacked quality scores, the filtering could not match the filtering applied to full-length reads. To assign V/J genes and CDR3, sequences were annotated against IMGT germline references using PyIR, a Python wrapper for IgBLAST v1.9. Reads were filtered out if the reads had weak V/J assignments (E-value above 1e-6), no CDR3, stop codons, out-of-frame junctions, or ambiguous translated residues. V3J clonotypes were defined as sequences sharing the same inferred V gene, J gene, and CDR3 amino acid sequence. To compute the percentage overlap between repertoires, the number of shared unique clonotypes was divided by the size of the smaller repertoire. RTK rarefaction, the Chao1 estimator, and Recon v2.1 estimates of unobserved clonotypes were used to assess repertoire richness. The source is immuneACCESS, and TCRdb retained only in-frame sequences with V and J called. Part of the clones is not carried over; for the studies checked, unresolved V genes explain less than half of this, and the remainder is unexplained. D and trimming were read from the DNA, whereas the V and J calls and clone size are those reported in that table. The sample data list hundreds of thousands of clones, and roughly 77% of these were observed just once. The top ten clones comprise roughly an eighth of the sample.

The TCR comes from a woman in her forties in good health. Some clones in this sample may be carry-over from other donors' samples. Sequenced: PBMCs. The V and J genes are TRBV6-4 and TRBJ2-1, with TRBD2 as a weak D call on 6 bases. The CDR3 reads CASTYPPTRLVIHNEQFF. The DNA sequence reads TGTGCCAGCACCTACCCCCCCACGAGACTAGTTATCCACAATGAGCAGTTCTTC.